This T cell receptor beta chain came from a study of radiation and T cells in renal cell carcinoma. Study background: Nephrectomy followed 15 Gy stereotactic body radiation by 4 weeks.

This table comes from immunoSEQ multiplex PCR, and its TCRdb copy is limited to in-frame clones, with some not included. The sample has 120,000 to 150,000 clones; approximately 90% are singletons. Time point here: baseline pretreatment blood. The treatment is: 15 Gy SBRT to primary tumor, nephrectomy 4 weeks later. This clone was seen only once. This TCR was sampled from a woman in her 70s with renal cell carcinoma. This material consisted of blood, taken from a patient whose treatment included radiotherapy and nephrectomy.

DNA for the CDR3: TGCGCCAGCAGCCAAGGCGAGGGGAGTGTTGGAAACACCATATATTTT. Its protein is CASSQGEGSVGNTIYF. The rearrangement uses TRBV4-3 and TRBJ1-3; D might be TRBD1 (5 bases). V gave up 1 base and J gave up 3 bases, with 13 bases separating them. This CDR3 contains 16 residues. The germline CDR1 and CDR2 sequences are LGHNA and YSLEER.